Listed below are T cell receptor beta chains from one sample, sequenced in a study of T cell clones after liver transplantation. Measured with immunoSEQ multiplex PCR; TCRdb has only the in-frame clones, and not every one. The table includes roughly 53,000 clones, roughly three quarters detected once. The sample here was CD4+ T cells from blood, taken at the 22-month timepoint. These receptors were obtained from a human patient who received a liver transplant. Some T cells may be transferred from the graft donor. CDR3s include the opening cysteine and the closing phenylalanine or tryptophan. D genes are given only for firm matches. For some rows the clone size is stated as once, few or many, or as a class when expanded; others skip it.

size: NA; V: TRBV7-9; J: TRBJ1-4; D: TRBD1; DNA: TGTGCCAGCAGCTTAGGGGGACAGGGCAACGAAAAACTGTTTTTT; CDR3: CASSLGGQGNEKLFF
size: NA; V: TRBV4-1; J: TRBJ1-2; D: NA; DNA: TGCGCCAGCAGCCAAGACAGGGGCAAAGACTATGGCTACACCTTC; CDR3: CASSQDRGKDYGYTF
size: NA; V: TRBV7-9; J: TRBJ1-2; D: TRBD1; DNA: TGTGCCAGCAGCTTCTCCGACAGGGATTATGGCTACACCTTC; CDR3: CASSFSDRDYGYTF
size: NA; V: TRBV5-4; J: TRBJ2-6; D: NA; DNA: TGTGCCAGCAGCCGAGGTCGGAGCTCTGGGGCCAACGTCCTGACTTTC; CDR3: CASSRGRSSGANVLTF
size: NA; V: TRBV5-1; J: TRBJ2-3; D: TRBD1; DNA: TGCGCCAGCAGCTGGGGGACAGGCGGCACAGATACGCAGTATTTT; CDR3: CASSWGTGGTDTQYF
size: NA; V: TRBV28; J: TRBJ1-4; D: NA; DNA: TGTGCCAGCAGTCCGTATCCCAACGGGGGACGGAATGAAAAACTGTTTTTT; CDR3: CASSPYPNGGRNEKLFF
size: NA; V: TRBV5-1; J: TRBJ2-3; D: NA; DNA: TGCGCCAGCAGCTTCCAGGGGGGGACAGATACGCAGTATTTT; CDR3: CASSFQGGTDTQYF
size: NA; V: TRBV10-3; J: TRBJ1-2; D: NA; DNA: TGTGCCATCAGTGAGTCGACTCGGCAGGGCAATGGCTACACCTTC; CDR3: CAISESTRQGNGYTF
size: NA; V: TRBV19; J: TRBJ1-1; D: NA; DNA: TGTGCCAGTAGTATTTCACGGACGACTGAAGCTTTCTTT; CDR3: CASSISRTTEAFF
size: NA; V: TRBV6-5; J: TRBJ2-5; D: NA; DNA: TGTGCCAGCTGCGAGGCGGGAGAGACCCAGTACTTC; CDR3: CASCEAGETQYF
size: NA; V: TRBV19; J: TRBJ1-5; D: NA; DNA: TGTGCCACCAATTCCAGGGCCCTTCAGCCCCAGCATTTT; CDR3: CATNSRALQPQHF
size: medium-sized; V: TRBV4-2; J: TRBJ1-2; D: NA; DNA: TGTGCCAGCAGCCAAGACACAAACTATGGCTACACCTTC; CDR3: CASSQDTNYGYTF
size: NA; V: TRBV4-2; J: TRBJ2-1; D: TRBD2; DNA: TGTGCCAGCAGCCAACGGACTAGCGGGGTCGATGAGCAGTTCTTC; CDR3: CASSQRTSGVDEQFF
size: NA; V: TRBV6-5; J: TRBJ1-1; D: NA; DNA: TGTGCCAGCAGGCTTCAGTGGAACACTGAAGCTTTCTTT; CDR3: CASRLQWNTEAFF
size: once; V: TRBV28; J: TRBJ1-1; D: NA; DNA: TGTGCCAGCAGTTTAATGGGGGATCACACTGAAGCTTTCTTT; CDR3: CASSLMGDHTEAFF
size: NA; V: TRBV19; J: TRBJ1-2; D: TRBD1; DNA: TGTGCCAGTTGGACAGGGCGGAATGGCTACACCTTC; CDR3: CASWTGRNGYTF
size: NA; V: TRBV28; J: TRBJ2-7; D: TRBD1; DNA: TGTGCCAGCCACCCGGGACAGGGGGGTTTTAAGCAGTACTTC; CDR3: CASHPGQGGFKQYF
size: NA; V: TRBV7-9; J: TRBJ2-7; D: NA; DNA: TGTGCCAGCAGCCCCCCCCGGCAGACCTACGAGCAGTACTTC; CDR3: CASSPPRQTYEQYF
size: NA; V: TRBV30; J: TRBJ2-3; D: TRBD2; DNA: TGTGCCTGGAGTGTACGCGGGGGATTCACAGATACGCAGTATTTT; CDR3: CAWSVRGGFTDTQYF
size: NA; V: TRBV6-5; J: TRBJ2-7; D: NA; DNA: TGTGCCAGCAGTTACCAACAGGGAAGAAACTACGAGCAGTACTTC; CDR3: CASSYQQGRNYEQYF
size: few; V: TRBV18; J: TRBJ2-2; D: NA; DNA: TGTGCCAGCTCACCACAAGAAACCGGGGAGCTGTTTTTT; CDR3: CASSPQETGELFF
size: once; V: TRBV6-4; J: TRBJ2-1; D: NA; DNA: TGTGCCAGCAGTGAAGAGCACGGCTCCGAGCAGTTCTTC; CDR3: CASSEEHGSEQFF
size: NA; V: TRBV15; J: TRBJ1-5; D: NA; DNA: TGTGCCACCAGCAGAGCTCGGAGAGGTGAGGGTAGCAATCAGCCCCAGCATTTT; CDR3: CATSRARRGEGSNQPQHF
size: NA; V: TRBV6-1; J: TRBJ1-1; D: NA; DNA: TGTGCCAGCAGCCAGTTGGGAGGGAACACTGAAGCTTTCTTT; CDR3: CASSQLGGNTEAFF
size: once; V: TRBV28; J: TRBJ1-3; D: NA; DNA: TGTGCCAGCAGTTCCGACGGAGACTCTGGAAACACCATATATTTT; CDR3: CASSSDGDSGNTIYF
size: NA; V: TRBV5-1; J: TRBJ1-2; D: NA; DNA: TGCGCCAGCAGCTTCGAAATAGCGACAGTCGCTTCTGGCTACACCTTC; CDR3: CASSFEIATVASGYTF
size: NA; V: TRBV5-1; J: TRBJ1-2; D: NA; DNA: TGCGCCAGCAGCTTGGGGGGTAACTATGGCTACACCTTC; CDR3: CASSLGGNYGYTF
size: NA; V: TRBV7-7; J: TRBJ2-5; D: NA; DNA: TGTGCCAGCAGCTTAGGACTTCAAGAGACCCAGTACTTC; CDR3: CASSLGLQETQYF
size: NA; V: TRBV19; J: TRBJ1-3; D: NA; DNA: TGTGCCAGTAGTGTTCCAGGGATCTCTGGAAACACCATATATTTT; CDR3: CASSVPGISGNTIYF
size: NA; V: TRBV4-2; J: TRBJ1-4; D: NA; DNA: TGTGCCAGCAGCCAAGGAGGCAGGGAGGGTGAAAAACTGTTTTTT; CDR3: CASSQGGREGEKLFF
size: many; V: TRBV30; J: TRBJ2-1; D: NA; DNA: TGTGCCTGGAGTGTTATGGGGACCGTAGATGAGCAGTTCTTC; CDR3: CAWSVMGTVDEQFF
size: NA; V: TRBV28; J: TRBJ1-1; D: NA; DNA: TGTGCCAGCGGTCGACTGTATCTACAAGGAGCTTTCTTT; CDR3: CASGRLYLQGAFF
size: NA; V: TRBV6-5; J: TRBJ1-1; D: NA; DNA: TGTGCCAGCAGTTACACTTGGGGAATGAACACTGAAGCTTTCTTT; CDR3: CASSYTWGMNTEAFF
size: once; V: TRBV10-3; J: TRBJ2-2; D: NA; DNA: TGTGCCATCAGCAATAAACAGGGTTCCCCCGGGGAGCTGTTTTTT; CDR3: CAISNKQGSPGELFF
size: NA; V: TRBV11-2; J: TRBJ2-1; D: NA; DNA: TGTGCCAGCAATTTGAGGGGAGAGGGGAATGATGAGCAGTTCTTC; CDR3: CASNLRGEGNDEQFF
size: NA; V: TRBV7-8; J: TRBJ2-3; D: TRBD2; DNA: TGTGCCAGCAGCCTACGGACTAGCGGCCTCACAGATACGCAGTATTTT; CDR3: CASSLRTSGLTDTQYF
size: NA; V: TRBV28; J: TRBJ2-5; D: NA; DNA: TGTGCCAGCAGTCTCTACGGGGAGACCCAGTACTTC; CDR3: CASSLYGETQYF
size: NA; V: TRBV4-1; J: TRBJ2-5; D: TRBD2; DNA: TGCGCCAGCAGCCAAGCCCAGCGGGGGGCGTTGGAGACCCAGTACTTC; CDR3: CASSQAQRGALETQYF
size: NA; V: TRBV7-9; J: TRBJ1-6; D: NA; DNA: TGTGCCAGCAGCCGCGGAGAGGGGAACTATAATTCACCCCTCCACTTT; CDR3: CASSRGEGNYNSPLHF
size: NA; V: TRBV11-2; J: TRBJ2-2; D: TRBD1; DNA: TGTGCCAGCAGCCGGGACAGGGCTAACACCGGGGAGCTGTTTTTT; CDR3: CASSRDRANTGELFF
size: NA; V: TRBV6-1; J: TRBJ2-3; D: NA; DNA: TGTGCCAGCAGCCCAAGCCTCTCTAGCACAGATACGCAGTATTTT; CDR3: CASSPSLSSTDTQYF
size: NA; V: TRBV7-3; J: TRBJ1-3; D: NA; DNA: TGTGCCAGCAGCTCGGACGTAGGAAACACCATATATTTT; CDR3: CASSSDVGNTIYF
size: NA; V: TRBV7-2; J: TRBJ2-1; D: TRBD2; DNA: TGTGCCAGCAGCTCGGGGGGTGGACTAGCCGATGAGCAGTTCTTC; CDR3: CASSSGGGLADEQFF
size: NA; V: TRBV20-1; J: TRBJ2-5; D: NA; DNA: TGCAGTGGACAGACGCAAGAGACCCAGTACTTC; CDR3: CSGQTQETQYF
size: NA; V: TRBV27; J: TRBJ2-7; D: NA; DNA: TGTGCCAGCAGTTACCGGGTCCTGGATGGGCAGTACTTC; CDR3: CASSYRVLDGQYF
size: NA; V: TRBV6-6; J: TRBJ1-1; D: NA; DNA: TGTGCCAGCAGTTACTCCGTACGGGGGGTCGAAGCTTTCTTT; CDR3: CASSYSVRGVEAFF
size: NA; V: TRBV14; J: TRBJ2-2; D: NA; DNA: TGTGCCAGCAGCCAAGAAAGAGGTTCGAACACCGGGGAGCTGTTTTTT; CDR3: CASSQERGSNTGELFF
size: NA; V: TRBV7-2; J: TRBJ2-1; D: NA; DNA: TGTGCCAGCAGCCCCGGACTGTTGGGGCAGTTCTTC; CDR3: CASSPGLLGQFF
size: medium-sized; V: TRBV6-5; J: TRBJ2-7; D: TRBD2; DNA: TGTGCCAGCAGTTACGAGCGGGGGGCAACCTACGAGCAGTACTTC; CDR3: CASSYERGATYEQYF
size: few; V: TRBV18; J: TRBJ1-2; D: TRBD1; DNA: TGTGCCAGCTCACCCGGGACAGGGGATTCTAACTATGGCTACACCTTC; CDR3: CASSPGTGDSNYGYTF
size: NA; V: TRBV30; J: TRBJ2-5; D: TRBD2; DNA: TGTGCCTGGAGTGAGCTGGCGGGGGGGAGAGAGACCCAGTACTTC; CDR3: CAWSELAGGRETQYF
size: NA; V: TRBV29-1; J: TRBJ2-2; D: TRBD2; DNA: TGCAGCGTCGTCTTTGCGGGGGGCGACACCGGGGAGCTGTTTTTT; CDR3: CSVVFAGGDTGELFF
size: NA; V: TRBV19; J: TRBJ1-5; D: NA; DNA: TGTGCCAGTACTAGCACGGTGAGAGGCAATCAGCCCCAGCATTTT; CDR3: CASTSTVRGNQPQHF
size: once; V: TRBV5-5; J: TRBJ1-3; D: NA; DNA: TGTGCCAGCAGCTTGTCGACCGGGGCCGCTGGAAACACCATATATTTT; CDR3: CASSLSTGAAGNTIYF
size: NA; V: TRBV6-6; J: TRBJ2-3; D: TRBD2; DNA: TGTGCCAGCAGTTCCCGGACTAGCTTGGGGAGAGATACGCAGTATTTT; CDR3: CASSSRTSLGRDTQYF